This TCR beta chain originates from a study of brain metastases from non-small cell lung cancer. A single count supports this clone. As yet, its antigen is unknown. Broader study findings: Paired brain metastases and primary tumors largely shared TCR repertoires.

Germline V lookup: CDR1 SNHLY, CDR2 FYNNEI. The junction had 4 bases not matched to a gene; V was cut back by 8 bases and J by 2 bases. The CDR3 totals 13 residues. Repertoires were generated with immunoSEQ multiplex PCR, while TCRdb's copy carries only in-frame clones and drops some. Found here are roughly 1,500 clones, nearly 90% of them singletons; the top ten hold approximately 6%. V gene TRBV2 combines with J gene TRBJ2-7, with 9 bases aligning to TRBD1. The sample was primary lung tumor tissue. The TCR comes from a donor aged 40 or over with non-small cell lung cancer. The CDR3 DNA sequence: TGTGCCAGCCGGGACAGGGAACCCTACGAGCAGTACTTC. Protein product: CASRDREPYEQYF.